What follows are 6 T cell receptor beta chains derived from one specimen sequenced in a study of T cell responses to AZD1222 COVID-19 vaccine. Sequencing used immunoSEQ multiplex PCR; TCRdb keeps in-frame clones, though not all of them. Of around 99,000 clones detected, over 80% appear once; the ten largest clones hold around 7%. This sample comprised peripheral blood, obtained on day 0 of AZD1222 vaccination. These receptors all come from an adult in good health.

The chain links TRBV13 to TRBJ2-3, with a weak D call TRBD2 (6 bases). CDR1 is PRHDT, CDR2 FYEKMQ, per germline (reference sequence). Trimming left V 5 bases short and J 6 bases short, with 12 bases between. The CDR3 sequence is 13 residues long. As DNA, the CDR3 is TGTGCCAGCAGCCGGGGGACGCCGGATACGCAGTATTTT. Translated, it gives CASSRGTPDTQYF. The full variable domain, with the rest looked up from reference TRBV13 and TRBJ2-3, is AAGVIQSPRHLIKEKRETATLKCYPIPRHDTVYWYQQGPGQDPQFLISFYEKMQSDKGSIPDRFSAQQFSDYHSELNMSSLELGDSALYFCASSRGTPDTQYFGPGTRLTVL.

This rearrangement joins TRBV5-8 to TRBJ1-5, with D unresolved. The V and J ends lost 2 bases and 6 bases respectively, with 12 bases between them. The CDR3 length is 14 residues. CDR1 is SGHTS and CDR2 is YDEGEE in the germline V gene. In DNA, the CDR3 is TGTGCCAGCAGCTTAGGGCCCTGGAGTCAGCCCCAGCATTTT. This gives the protein CASSLGPWSQPQHF.

This clone appeared a single time. The chain carries TRBV11-2 and TRBJ1-6; 7 nucleotides agree with TRBD1. The germline V gene encodes CDR1 SGHAT and CDR2 FQNNGV. V was clipped by 7 bases and J by 7 bases; unmatched bases: 7. The CDR3 has 14 residues. CDR3 sequence reads: CASNTGTANSPLHF. CDR3 bases: TGTGCCAGCAACACCGGGACAGCCAATTCACCCCTCCACTTT.

The rearrangement links TRBV6-5 to TRBJ1-2, with a possible D match to TRBD1 (6 bases). Trimming removed 2 bases from V and 6 bases from J, with 10 bases in between. The CDR3 sequence is 13 residues long. Germline CDR1 and CDR2: MNHEY and SVGAGI. The CDR3 is CASSYATGNGYTF. CDR3 DNA: TGTGCCAGCAGTTACGCTACAGGGAATGGCTACACCTTC.

This clone was counted once. The chain links TRBV16 to TRBJ1-5, with D possibly TRBD1 on 6 matching bases. The germline V gene encodes CDR1 KGHSY and CDR2 FQNENV. CDR3 length equals 15 residues. The ends were cut back, 0 bases at V and 4 bases at J, with 10 bases in the middle. CDR3 sequence (DNA): TGTGCCAGCAGCCAATCGGGGACACTGAATCAGCCCCAGCATTTT. This translates into CASSQSGTLNQPQHF.

This chain links TRBV29-1 with TRBJ2-6; no definite D call. The CDR3 consists of 12 residues. The V and J ends lost 0 bases and 4 bases respectively, with 1 base between them. The germline V gene has CDR1 SQVTM and CDR2 ANQGSEA. In DNA form, the CDR3 reads TGCAGCGTTGAAGAAGGGGCCAACGTCCTGACTTTC. It codes for CSVEEGANVLTF.